Sequencing of this TCR beta chain was carried out in a study of T cells in Graves' hyperthyroidism and ophthalmopathy. Background on the study: At initial diagnosis, before any treatment had begun, peripheral blood was obtained. The study, taken as a whole, reports: Among thyroid clonotypes expanded above 0.001, most also appeared in blood.

This clonotype came up many times. Antigen specificity is unknown. The study defined stable Graves' hyperthyroidism as no ophthalmopathy progression within 18 months. Patients aged 18 to 65 had newly diagnosed hyperthyroidism of under 2 months' duration. Amplified regions were TCR beta CDR3 sequences from RNA transcripts. HTBI primers were used for first-round RT-PCR of the TCR CDR3. TCRdb reanalysed the multiplex PCR reads using MiXCR and keeps one entry per CDR3 protein. The repertoire consists of 600,000 to 900,000 distinct CDR3 sequences, with 16% occurring once and the leading ten covering 8.4%. This sequence originates from a man between 18 and 29 years old with Graves' hyperthyroidism. Source material: blood.

The DNA for the CDR3 is TGTGCCAGCACACACAACCCGGGTCCCTCACCCCTCCACTTT. Translation: CASTHNPGPSPLHF. The chain joins TRBV28 to TRBJ1-6; no reliable D call. V lost 7 bases, J lost 10 bases, and 17 bases lay in between. Germline lookup yields CDR1 MDHEN and CDR2 SYDVKM. The CDR3 runs to 14 residues.